The 21 T cell receptor beta chains given below trace back to one sample, sequenced in a study of long-term antiretroviral therapy in people with HIV. Assay version v3.0 of immunoSEQ was used, and it was run at survey level. TCRdb's copy holds only in-frame clones and misses some; the assay was immunoSEQ multiplex PCR. The sample records about 24,000 clones, under 90% being singletons. Sequenced here: unsorted PBMCs, sampled at the start of antiretroviral therapy, before treatment. These TCRs come from a woman under 30 with HIV.

The V and J genes are TRBV18 and TRBJ2-1; D is undetermined. The CDR3 consists of 13 residues. V lost 1 base, J lost 5 bases, and 6 bases lay in between. Germline values: CDR1 KGHSH, CDR2 LQKENI. CDR3 sequence reads: CASSPRQDNEQFF. CDR3 bases: TGTGCCAGCTCACCACGTCAGGACAATGAGCAGTTCTTC.

The sample holds one count of this clone. This chain uses TRBV5-6 with TRBJ2-7; 13 positions agree with TRBD2. Germline CDR1 SGHDT, CDR2 YYEEEE. There are 15 residues in the CDR3. After removal of 4 bases from V and 5 bases from J, the junction contained 6 bases not matched to a gene. CDR3 sequence: CASSQLAGGPDEQYF. The DNA for the CDR3 is TGTGCCAGCAGCCAACTAGCGGGAGGGCCGGACGAGCAGTACTTC.

The rearrangement uses TRBV4-3 and TRBJ2-3; 8 bases agree with TRBD2. The germline V gene has CDR1 LGHNA and CDR2 YSLEER. The CDR3 extends over 15 amino acids. Losses at the gene ends were 0 bases for V and 7 bases for J; bases not matched to a gene: 6. The CDR3 DNA is TGCGCCAGCAGCCAAGACCTAGCGGGTACGAATACGCAGTATTTT. The encoded protein is CASSQDLAGTNTQYF.

This clone was seen only once. The gene calls are TRBV7-9 and TRBJ2-7; 7 bases agree with TRBD2. V lost 5 bases, J lost 5 bases, and 18 bases stayed unmatched. The CDR3 covers 17 residues. Germline V gene data show CDR1 as SEHNR and CDR2 as FQNEAQ (reference sequence). The CDR3 nucleotides are TGTGCCAGCAGCCCAAGCGTCGGGGGAGGGCCGCTAAACGAGCAGTACTTC. It yields the protein CASSPSVGGGPLNEQYF.

The chain carries TRBV9 and TRBJ1-2; 7 bases are shared with TRBD1. With V trimmed by 0 bases and J by 4 bases, 3 bases remained unmatched. The CDR3 spans 14 residues. The germline V gene encodes CDR1 SGDLS and CDR2 YYNGEE. The DNA for the CDR3 is TGTGCCAGCAGCGTAGGCGGGGACAGCTATGGCTACACCTTC. It codes for CASSVGGDSYGYTF.

A single count supports this clone. The chain links TRBV2 to TRBJ1-5, with 10 nucleotides matching TRBD1. Losses at the gene ends were 7 bases for V and 4 bases for J; bases not matched to a gene: 1. The CDR3 consists of 13 residues. The germline CDR1 and CDR2 sequences are SNHLY and FYNNEI. The CDR3 loop is CASTGQGNQPQHF. CDR3 in DNA: TGTGCCAGCACGGGACAGGGGAATCAGCCCCAGCATTTT.

V and J are TRBV5-1 and TRBJ1-1, with 11 nucleotides matching TRBD1. Germline trimming cut 4 bases from V and 6 bases from J; bases unmatched to any gene: 2. This CDR3 has 13 amino acids. Germline V gives CDR1 SGHRS, CDR2 YFSETQ. CDR3: CASSRDRGSEAFF. The DNA for the CDR3 is TGCGCCAGCAGCCGGGACAGGGGGTCTGAAGCTTTCTTT.

V is TRBV7-2 and J is TRBJ2-5; 7 bases fit TRBD2. The CDR3 totals 14 residues. The germline gives CDR1 SGHTA, CDR2 FQGNSA. V lost 1 base, J lost 5 bases, and 4 bases stayed unmatched. This CDR3 is CASSLEAGVETQYF. The CDR3 DNA reads TGTGCCAGCAGCTTAGAGGCGGGGGTGGAGACCCAGTACTTC.

The chain is built from TRBV10-3 and TRBJ1-2; TRBD1 agrees at 8 bases. The CDR3 spans 13 residues. Germline V gene sequence: CDR1 ENHRY, CDR2 SYGVKD. V shed 5 bases, J shed 3 bases, and the junction held 2 bases outside the gene matches. CDR3 protein: CAISQQGDYGYTF. CDR3 DNA: TGTGCCATCAGTCAACAGGGGGACTATGGCTACACCTTC.

V usage is TRBV6-5 and J usage is TRBJ1-1; 8 bases agree with TRBD1. Trimming removed 2 bases from V and 6 bases from J; junction bases left unmatched: 2. Germline V lookup: CDR1 MNHEY, CDR2 SVGAGI. The CDR3 has 13 amino acids. In nucleotides, the CDR3 is TGTGCCAGCAGTTACCCGGACAGGGCTGAAGCTTTCTTT. Amino acids: CASSYPDRAEAFF.

This chain uses TRBV27 with TRBJ2-1; D call uncertain. The ends were cut back, 3 bases at V and 6 bases at J, with 15 bases in the middle. This CDR3 has 15 residues. The germline CDR1 and CDR2 sequences are MNHEY and SMNVEV (reference sequence). For the CDR3, the DNA is TGTGCCAGCAGTTTTATCCAACAGTACTTCAATGAGCAGTTCTTC. The encoded protein is CASSFIQQYFNEQFF.

The V and J genes are TRBV11-2 and TRBJ2-7; the D is unclear. Germline CDR1 reads SGHAT; CDR2 reads FQNNGV. The length of the CDR3 is 16 residues. V lost 0 bases and J 3 bases, leaving 15 bases between the germline ends. Here the CDR3 DNA reads TGTGCCAGCAGCTTAGAAAGACACCGTTGGGACTACGAGCAGTACTTC. Translating gives CASSLERHRWDYEQYF.

This clone occurred once. This sequence joins TRBV4-1 and TRBJ2-1; 9 nucleotides line up with TRBD2. This CDR3 has 14 residues. V shed 4 bases, J shed 7 bases, and the junction held 5 bases outside the gene matches. CDR1 is MGHRA, CDR2 YSYEKL, per germline. The DNA for the CDR3 is TGCGCCAGCAGCCTAGCGGGAGAAGTAAATGAGCAGTTCTTC. Encoded protein: CASSLAGEVNEQFF.

The chain couples TRBV9 to TRBJ2-1; 10 bases are shared with TRBD1. Germline loops: CDR1 SGDLS, CDR2 YYNGEE. The ends lost 4 bases at V and 8 bases at J; junction bases unmatched: 6. This CDR3 contains 14 residues. In DNA, the CDR3 is TGTGCCAGCAGCTACCGGACAGGGGGAGATGAGCAGTTCTTC. It codes for CASSYRTGGDEQFF.

V gene TRBV5-6 combines with J gene TRBJ2-5; D remains ambiguous. Trimming removed 3 bases at V and 4 bases at J, with 4 bases between. Germline CDR1 is SGHDT and CDR2 is YYEEEE. The CDR3 runs to 11 residues. CDR3 coding DNA: TGTGCCAGCAGCTACGGAGAGACCCAGTACTTC. It specifies CASSYGETQYF.

The J gene is TRBJ1-1, the V gene TRBV5-6; possibly TRBD1 for D (5 bases). V was trimmed by 4 bases and J by 4 bases, leaving 5 bases between them. The germline V gene encodes CDR1 SGHDT and CDR2 YYEEEE. The CDR3 sequence is 11 residues long. The CDR3 spells CASSGGTEAFF. The DNA of the CDR3 is TGTGCCAGCAGCGGGGGCACTGAAGCTTTCTTT. Using reference TRBV5-6 and TRBJ1-1 for the parts outside the CDR3, the full variable domain is DAGVTQSPTHLIKTRGQQVTLRCSPKSGHDTVSWYQQALGQGPQFIFQYYEEEERQRGNFPDRFSGHQFPNYSSELNVNALLLGDSALYLCASSGGTEAFFGQGTRLTVV.

The V and J genes are TRBV7-9 and TRBJ1-3; 7 bases line up with TRBD1. The CDR3 contains 12 residues. The trim removed 5 bases at V and 7 bases at J, leaving 2 bases unmatched. CDR1 is SEHNR, CDR2 FQNEAQ, per germline (reference sequence). The CDR3 region has the DNA TGTGCCAGCAGCCAGGGGGGGAACACCATATATTTT. Protein: CASSQGGNTIYF.

This chain uses TRBV2 with TRBJ1-1; weak D call: TRBD1 (5 bases). The CDR3 contains 17 residues. Germline CDR1 is SNHLY and CDR2 is FYNNEI. The V gene lost 7 bases and the J gene lost 1 base, with 22 bases spanning the gap. Here the CDR3 reads CASNGDSWTGSNTEAFF. CDR3 sequence (DNA): TGTGCCAGCAATGGGGACTCGTGGACGGGCTCGAACACTGAAGCTTTCTTT.

The chain carries TRBV6-5 and TRBJ2-2; D is tentatively TRBD1 or TRBD2 (5 bases each). Germline V CDR1 and CDR2: MNHEY, SVGAGI. The CDR3 has 16 amino acids. The V end lost 3 bases, the J end lost 0 bases, and 11 bases lay between the germline ends. CDR3 nucleotides: TGTGCCAGCAGTTATAAAGGGACCTCGAACACCGGGGAGCTGTTTTTT. It translates to CASSYKGTSNTGELFF.

The chain carries TRBV2 and TRBJ1-1; TRBD1 matches 8 bases. The trim removed 4 bases at V and 1 base at J, leaving 5 bases unmatched. The germline CDR1 and CDR2 sequences are SNHLY and FYNNEI. This CDR3 is built from 15 residues. The CDR3 nucleotides are TGTGCCAGCAGTGTCGAAGGACAGGGGAACACTGAAGCTTTCTTT. Its translation: CASSVEGQGNTEAFF.

This chain uses TRBV27 with TRBJ2-7, with 10 positions matching TRBD1. V shed 4 bases, J shed 7 bases, and the junction held 13 bases outside the gene matches. Looked up from germline, CDR1 is MNHEY and CDR2 is SMNVEV (reference sequence). This CDR3 is built from 16 residues. This CDR3 is CASSYGPGQGTWEQYF. CDR3 bases: TGTGCCAGCAGTTACGGACCGGGACAGGGGACGTGGGAGCAGTACTTC.